The source of this T cell receptor (beta chain) is a study of blood T cells in healthy people across ages (dated by TCRdb to the mid-2010s). At the level of the whole study: In model experiments, template switching captured roughly one uniquely barcoded TCR beta cDNA molecule for every two T cells. Using deep sequencing normalized with unique cDNA molecular identifiers, the study measured how TCR beta repertoire diversity changes with age. Four age groups were formed from the donors: young (average approximately 15 years), middle-aged (around 40), aged (approximately 60) and long-lived (about 75). To avoid experimental bias, donors of different ages were distributed randomly across sequencing lanes. Two additional independent replicas of 1 million unique cDNA reads from the same blood draw were analyzed for two donors (one aged 18 to 30 and one aged 80 or older).

Study-wide findings and limitations: The CMV infection status of donors was not known, potentially confounding age-related changes in expanded clonotypes. Conclusive comparison of naive and antigen-experienced compartments was prevented by the profiling of bulk unsorted PBMCs. Total diversity estimates from one million sequenced T cells were considered lower bounds and underestimates. The long-lived group showed more naive CD4+ T cells, fewer expanded clones and increased TCR diversity than the aged group, suggesting age selection. The percentage of naive T cells measured by flow cytometry correlated strongly with observed TCR beta diversity. As age increased, observed TCR beta diversity per million T cells dropped in a roughly linear way, and a significant reduction was already evident by age 40.

After removal of 5 bases from V and 9 bases from J, the junction retains 5 bases not matched to a gene. The CDR1 and CDR2 encoded by the germline V gene are SGHTA and FQGNSA. The CDR3 runs 15 amino acids, cysteine and phenylalanine included. Only CDR3 DNA remains: 45 bases, in frame from the first base. This clonotype was detected a few times. Its cognate antigen has yet to be identified. One base away there is no much larger clone; base qualities are not given. The library was made by 5' RACE. Sequencing was carried out with an Illumina HiSeq 2500. The second PCR ran for about 6 to 11 cycles and used a J-beta primer mix along with a sample-barcoded 5' primer. Each TCR beta cDNA molecule received a unique molecular identifier from a template-switch 5' adaptor carrying 12 random nucleotides. At least 3 million CDR3-containing paired-end reads were obtained from each sample. First-strand cDNA synthesis was performed from all RNA using the Mint cDNA synthesis kit, with priming by a TRBC-specific oligonucleotide. Following uracil-DNA glycosylase treatment, a first 18-cycle PCR with universal primers M1SS and BC2_uni_R was performed on all cDNA. For the original study's pipeline: For normalization, 1 million high-quality reads, each with a distinct molecular identifier, were randomly selected from each sample. Reads with shared molecular identifiers were discarded instead of being binned into consensus sequences. MiTCR, set to a Q25 quality threshold and the strictest error-elimination algorithm, was used for CDR3 identification, clonotype clustering and error correction. Lower-bound total TCR beta diversity was estimated with a nonparametric unseen species model using Euler transformation. Using fastp trimming at Q25 and MiXCR clonotype assembly, TCRdb reanalyzed the public sequencing data and kept in-frame beta chains. For every CDR3 protein sequence, its rows merge into one entry that carries the most common genes and DNA. The V and J calls follow TCRdb's processing rather than the paper's. The sample profile shows about 1.8 million distinct CDR3 sequences; just under 50% of them were found once. Of the sample, less than 2.5% falls within the top ten clones.

Systemically healthy Caucasian individuals from Russia, 35 to 40 in total and aged about 6 to 100 years, were included as donors. Each donor gave ten milliliters of peripheral blood, drawn into EDTA-treated Vacutainer tubes. Ficoll-Paque density-gradient centrifugation was used to isolate PBMCs, with at least 6.5 million per sample. Trizol reagent was used to extract total RNA from the PBMCs, yielding at least 6 micrograms per sample. For every donor, an aliquot of PBMCs went through flow cytometry to measure the percentages of naive CD45RAhigh/CD27high T cells. The chain joins TRBV7-2 to TRBJ2-1; 15 central nucleotides agree with TRBD2. Sample: blood. The clonotype was recovered from a woman in her 40s in good health. Here the CDR3 is given as CASSPRTSGGVEQFF. The DNA reads TGTGCCAGCAGCCCCCGGACTAGCGGGGGGGTTGAGCAGTTCTTC.